The present entry profiles one T cell receptor (beta chain) with its context. Its antigen remains unidentified. The sample is drawn from a study of T cell responses to AZD1222 COVID-19 vaccine. General study results and limits: Repertoires were obtained only post-peak T cell response. Possibly, clonal diversity was underestimated; donors were largely white British and included more females. Nearly half of spike-specific TCRs reportedly target variant regions that are unmutated in the B.1.351 and B.1.1.7 variants. A rise in Spike-specific TCR breadth and depth followed two AZD1222 doses.

The protocol was immunoSEQ multiplex PCR, while the TCRdb copy is restricted to in-frame clones and leaves out a portion. The sample has about 83,000 clones; 70% to 90% are singletons. Trimming stripped 2 bases from V and 1 base from J, with 8 bases between. The length of the CDR3 is 15 residues. Germline CDR1 and CDR2: MNHEY and SVGAGI. Sequencing was performed on peripheral blood, taken 28 days after the second AZD1222 dose. This clonotype was sampled from an adult who received the AZD1222 COVID-19 vaccine. The chain carries TRBV6-5 and TRBJ2-2, with D tentatively TRBD2 (6 bases). CDR3 DNA sequence: TGTGCCAGCAGTTACGTGGGGGGGAACACCGGGGAGCTGTTTTTT. Residues: CASSYVGGNTGELFF.